This T cell receptor (beta chain) was identified in a study of blood T cell repertoires in COVID-19. About the research overall: Some COVID-19 samples were acute and others convalescent; all came from the United States, Italy and Spain.

The V gene's germline CDR1 is LNHDA and CDR2 SQIVND (reference sequence). V lost 2 bases and J lost 6; bases outside the gene matches: 6. CDR3 length equals 14 residues. The data were produced by immunoSEQ multiplex PCR, yet TCRdb's version contains in-frame clones alone and is incomplete. The table lists around 230,000 clones, about 85% of them singletons, with about 2.4% in the top ten. Participants, about 18 to 89 years old, spanned about two dozen US areas. Participant-reported clinical history was the basis for cohort assignment. The source material was PBMCs or T cells enriched from blood (not recorded which). The TCR was taken from a woman in her twenties or thirties who had recovered from COVID-19. The chain has TRBV19 and TRBJ1-1, with 7 nucleotides matching TRBD1. CDR3 residues: CASSINRGWPEAFF. In DNA, the CDR3 is TGTGCCAGTAGTATAAACAGGGGATGGCCTGAAGCTTTCTTT.